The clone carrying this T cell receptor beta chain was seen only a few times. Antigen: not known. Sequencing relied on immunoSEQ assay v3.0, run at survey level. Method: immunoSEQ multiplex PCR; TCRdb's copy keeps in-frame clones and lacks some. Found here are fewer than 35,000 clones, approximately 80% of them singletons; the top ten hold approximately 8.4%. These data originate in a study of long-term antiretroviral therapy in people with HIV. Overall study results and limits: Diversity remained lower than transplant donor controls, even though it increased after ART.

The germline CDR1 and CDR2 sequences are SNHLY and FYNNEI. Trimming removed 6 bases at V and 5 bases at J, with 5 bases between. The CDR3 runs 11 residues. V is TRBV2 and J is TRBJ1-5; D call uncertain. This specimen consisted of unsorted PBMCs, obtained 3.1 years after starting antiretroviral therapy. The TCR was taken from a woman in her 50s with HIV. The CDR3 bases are TGTGCCAGCAGCTCCCATCAGCCCCAGCATTTT. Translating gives CASSSHQPQHF.